One and the same sample provided the 27 T cell receptor beta chains below, sequenced in a study of beta chain features in type 1 diabetes. The authors reverse transcribed all of the isolated RNA, so sequencing captured expressed TCRB transcripts. TCRdb keeps only in-frame clones here, not all; method: immunoSEQ multiplex PCR. The sample comprises 390,000 or so clones, roughly 13% of which are singletons, and roughly 0.033% rests with the top ten. The material sequenced was naive CD4+ T cells from blood. The source of these receptors is a young man in good health.

This clone was seen once. The V gene is TRBV4-3, the J gene TRBJ1-6; 8 nucleotides line up with TRBD1. The ends lost 0 bases at V and 16 bases at J; junction bases unmatched: 5. The germline CDR1 and CDR2 sequences are LGHNA and YSLEER. This CDR3 has 13 amino acids. The CDR3 protein is CASSQDQGQGLHF. CDR3 bases: TGCGCCAGCAGCCAAGATCAAGGACAGGGTCTCCACTTT.

This chain uses TRBV5-1 with TRBJ2-5, with D maybe TRBD1 (5 bases). V was trimmed by 3 bases and J by 7 bases, leaving 13 bases between them. The CDR3 length is 13 residues. Per the germline V gene, CDR1 is SGHRS and CDR2 is YFSETQ. Here the CDR3 DNA reads TGCGCCAGCAGCTCACAGGAATTGGGGACCCAGTACTTC. Amino acid sequence: CASSSQELGTQYF.

This chain uses TRBV7-9 with TRBJ1-2, with D unclear. Trimming cost V 6 bases and J 10 bases, with 21 bases left between them. Germline V gives CDR1 SEHNR, CDR2 FQNEAQ (reference sequence). The CDR3 is 14 amino acids. CDR3 sequence (DNA): TGTGCCAGCAGTCCCACCGGAAGAGCAGCTGACTACACCTTC. It is translated as CASSPTGRAADYTF. The whole variable domain, filled in from reference TRBV7-9 and TRBJ1-2, reads DTGVSQNPRHKITKRGQNVTFRCDPISEHNRLYWYRQTLGQGPEFLTYFQNEAQLEKSRLLSDRFSAERPKGSFSTLEIQRTEQGDSAMYLCASSPTGRAADYTFGSGTRLTVV.

The chain combines TRBV9 with TRBJ2-4; 11 nucleotides align to TRBD1. Germline CDR1 SGDLS, CDR2 YYNGEE. J lost 3 bases, V lost 3 bases, and 11 bases had no gene match. The CDR3 runs to 18 residues. The CDR3 region has the DNA TGTGCCAGCAGCGCTCAGCCCCCGGGACAGGGGGTCAAAAACATTCAGTACTTC. This gives the protein CASSAQPPGQGVKNIQYF.

The chain recombines TRBV20-1 with TRBJ2-3, with D possibly matching TRBD1 (6 bases). CDR1 is DFQATT and CDR2 is SNEGSKA in the germline V gene (reference sequence). This CDR3 is built from 11 residues. V lost 6 bases and J 7 bases, leaving 11 bases between the germline ends. The CDR3 loop reads CSAQTGHTQYF. Written as DNA, the CDR3 is TGCAGTGCGCAGACAGGCCATACGCAGTATTTT.

This clone was picked up a small number of times. This sequence joins TRBV7-9 and TRBJ2-5; TRBD2 might be the D (5 bases). Germline lookup yields CDR1 SEHNR and CDR2 FQNEAQ (reference sequence). There are 16 residues in the CDR3. V lost 5 bases and J lost 4, with 20 bases in between. DNA of the CDR3: TGTGCCAGCAGCCCTCACGAGGGTTTCGACGGAGAGACCCAGTACTTC. It yields the protein CASSPHEGFDGETQYF.

There are a few counts of this clone. This chain connects TRBV27 to TRBJ2-7; weak D call: TRBD2 (7 bases). Germline-derived CDR1 and CDR2 are MNHEY and SMNVEV (reference sequence). This CDR3 contains 15 residues. V was shortened by 5 bases and J by 3 bases, with 17 bases between the two germline ends. CDR3 in DNA: TGTGCCAGCAGTAAGGCCCCGGGGGGCCACTACGAGCAGTACTTC. Its translation: CASSKAPGGHYEQYF.

The J gene is TRBJ2-5, the V gene TRBV4-1; D possibly matches TRBD1 or TRBD2 (5 bases each). This CDR3 spans 16 amino acids. V was trimmed by 3 bases and J by 9 bases, leaving 23 bases between them. Germline V gene data show CDR1 as MGHRA and CDR2 as YSYEKL. CDR3 region: CASSQGWGSRLMAQYF. CDR3 nucleotides: TGCGCCAGCAGCCAGGGGTGGGGGTCCCGACTGATGGCCCAGTACTTC.

This clone was counted between two and nine times. The rearrangement joins TRBV7-9 to TRBJ2-5; perhaps TRBD1 as D (5 bases). CDR3 length: 11 amino acids. Trimming cost V 5 bases and J 5 bases, with 6 bases left between them. The germline V gene has CDR1 SEHNR and CDR2 FQNEAQ (reference sequence). CDR3 in amino acids: CASSAGETQYF. As DNA, the CDR3 is TGTGCCAGCAGCGCAGGGGAGACCCAGTACTTC.

This clone was observed a few times. The chain joins TRBV20-1 to TRBJ1-4; D remains unclear. V lost 7 bases and J lost 4, with 7 bases in between. There are 11 residues in the CDR3. Germline assignment: CDR1 DFQATT and CDR2 SNEGSKA (reference sequence). The CDR3 bases are TGCAGTGTACAGCGTAATGAAAAACTGTTTTTT. This translates into CSVQRNEKLFF.

This clone was seen only a few times. The gene calls are TRBV4-2 and TRBJ2-2; D unclear. CDR3 length: 13 amino acids. The ends were cut back, 4 bases at V and 6 bases at J, with 9 bases in the middle. From germline, CDR1 is LGHNA and CDR2 YNFKEQ. The CDR3 region is CASSPYGSGELFF. CDR3 sequence (DNA): TGTGCCAGCAGCCCGTACGGATCCGGGGAGCTGTTTTTT.

This clone appeared a few times. The V gene is TRBV16, the J gene TRBJ1-5; the D is unclear. Germline V gene sequence: CDR1 KGHSY, CDR2 FQNENV. Trimming left V 0 bases short and J 4 bases short, with 7 bases between. The CDR3 consists of 14 residues. CDR3: CASSQSQVNQPQHF. The CDR3 DNA is TGTGCCAGCAGCCAATCGCAGGTGAATCAGCCCCAGCATTTT.

This clone was detected only a few times. This chain links TRBV5-1 with TRBJ2-5, with a weak D call TRBD2 (5 bases). The CDR3 contains 14 residues. The V gene's germline CDR1 is SGHRS and CDR2 YFSETQ. Trimming took 0 bases from V and 5 from J, leaving 11 bases between them. The CDR3 sequence is CASSLETPGETQYF. The CDR3 bases are TGCGCCAGCAGCTTGGAGACTCCGGGGGAGACCCAGTACTTC.

The chain carries TRBV5-6 and TRBJ1-5; D not certain. From germline, CDR1 is SGHDT and CDR2 YYEEEE. The CDR3 contains 13 residues. The ends were cut back, 0 bases at V and 3 bases at J, with 4 bases in the middle. The CDR3, as DNA: TGTGCCAGCAGCTTGGGTAACAATCAGCCCCAGCATTTT. This gives the protein CASSLGNNQPQHF.

This clone turned up a few times. The V and J genes are TRBV7-6 and TRBJ2-5; D remains ambiguous. Trimming shortened V by 5 bases and J by 1 base, and 14 bases separated the two germline ends. Germline CDR1 SGHVS, CDR2 FNYEAQ. This CDR3 has 15 residues. The CDR3 sequence is CASSQGTGIQETQYF. As DNA, the CDR3 is TGTGCCAGCAGCCAAGGAACGGGTATCCAAGAGACCCAGTACTTC.

The chain employs TRBV5-4 and TRBJ2-5, with 7 bases identical to TRBD2. J gave up 4 bases and V 5 bases, and 2 bases lay outside the gene matches. The CDR3 consists of 12 residues. CDR1 SGHNT and CDR2 YYREEE come from the germline V gene (reference sequence). The CDR3 here is CASSLAAETQYF. The CDR3 DNA is TGTGCCAGCAGTCTAGCGGCAGAGACCCAGTACTTC.

The rearrangement links TRBV14 to TRBJ2-7, with no clear D. Germline V gene data show CDR1 as SGHDN and CDR2 as FVKESK. The CDR3 spans 16 residues. V shed 1 base and J shed 2 bases, with 15 bases lying between them. This CDR3 reads CASSQVVFARPYEQYF. The DNA of the CDR3 is TGTGCCAGCAGCCAAGTTGTTTTTGCCCGACCCTACGAGCAGTACTTC.

A few counts support this clone. This rearrangement joins TRBV7-2 to TRBJ2-5; no definite D call. V was trimmed by 1 base and J by 2 bases, leaving 11 bases between them. The germline V gene has CDR1 SGHTA and CDR2 FQGNSA. The CDR3 length is 15 residues. The chain's CDR3 is CASSLVLHPQETQYF. DNA for the CDR3: TGTGCCAGCAGCTTAGTTTTGCACCCACAAGAGACCCAGTACTTC.

This clone was detected a few times. The chain has TRBV6-5 and TRBJ2-4, with a possible D match to TRBD1 (5 bases). The germline gives CDR1 MNHEY, CDR2 SVGAGI. The length of the CDR3 is 16 residues. Trimming took 4 bases from V and 4 from J, leaving 17 bases between them. The CDR3 protein is CASSSYKTETKNIQYF. CDR3 coding DNA: TGTGCCAGCAGTTCATATAAGACAGAAACAAAAAACATTCAGTACTTC.

The chain carries TRBV19 and TRBJ2-3; 8 bases line up with TRBD2. In germline, CDR1 is LNHDA, CDR2 SQIVND (reference sequence). Losses at the gene ends were 7 bases for V and 4 bases for J; bases not matched to a gene: 16. The CDR3 covers 17 residues. CDR3 coding DNA: TGTGCCAGTAAGCGACTCGGAGGAGCGGGAGTTTCAGATACGCAGTATTTT. This sequence encodes CASKRLGGAGVSDTQYF. The full variable domain, rest sourced from reference TRBV19 and TRBJ2-3, is DGGITQSPKYLFRKEGQNVTLSCEQNLNHDAMYWYRQDPGQGLRLIYYSQIVNDFQKGDIAEGYSVSREKKESFPLTVTSAQKNPTAFYLCASKRLGGAGVSDTQYFGPGTRLTVL.

The chain links TRBV29-1 to TRBJ2-1; either TRBD1 or TRBD2 may supply D (5 bases each). The length of the CDR3 is 10 residues. Trimming removed 3 bases at V and 15 bases at J, with 12 bases between. The germline gives CDR1 SQVTM, CDR2 ANQGSEA. CDR3 in amino acids: CSVDPGTVFF. The CDR3, as DNA: TGCAGCGTTGACCCCGGGACCGTGTTCTTC.

This clone has a handful of counts. The CDR3 DNA reads as TGCAGCGCTTTACTCCCCGCCAGTGGCGAGCAGTACTTC. It specifies CSALLPASGEQYF. V gene TRBV29-1 combines with J gene TRBJ2-5; no clear D gene. Near its end, the DNA agrees better with TRBJ2-7, so the J call may be wrong. The CDR3 totals 13 residues. From germline, CDR1 is SQVTM and CDR2 ANQGSEA.

This chain joins TRBV2 and TRBJ2-7; maybe TRBD2 (5 bases). Trimming left V 6 bases short and J 0 bases short, with 9 bases between. The germline V gene encodes CDR1 SNHLY and CDR2 FYNNEI. The CDR3 runs 13 residues. For the CDR3, the DNA is TGTGCCAGCAGACTCCTAGCCTCCTACGAGCAGTACTTC. This gives the protein CASRLLASYEQYF.

The chain uses TRBV10-3 and TRBJ2-7; possibly TRBD1 for D (7 bases). CDR3 length: 16 amino acids. V lost 6 bases and J 2 bases, leaving 20 bases between the germline ends. CDR1 is ENHRY and CDR2 is SYGVKD in the germline V gene. CDR3 sequence reads: CAIRGGLRDSPYEQYF. As DNA, the CDR3 is TGTGCCATCAGGGGGGGCCTCCGGGACAGTCCCTACGAGCAGTACTTC.

The genes are TRBV4-2 and TRBJ2-1; weak D call: TRBD2 (7 bases). CDR3 length: 17 residues. The germline CDR1 and CDR2 sequences are LGHNA and YNFKEQ. V gave up 0 bases and J gave up 6 bases, with 18 bases separating them. This CDR3 is CASSQDPPGGVINEQFF. CDR3 sequence (DNA): TGTGCCAGCAGCCAAGATCCCCCGGGGGGCGTTATCAATGAGCAGTTCTTC.

In its sample, this clone was seen a few times. The J gene is TRBJ1-4, the V gene TRBV4-3; unclear D gene. Trimming left V 0 bases short and J 7 bases short, with 15 bases between. Germline loops: CDR1 LGHNA, CDR2 YSLEER. The CDR3 spans 16 residues. CDR3 loop: CASSQDIRIGSEKLFF. CDR3 DNA: TGCGCCAGCAGCCAAGATATCAGGATCGGAAGTGAAAAACTGTTTTTT.

V is TRBV29-1 and J is TRBJ2-1; D gene ambiguous. Trimming stripped 3 bases from V and 6 bases from J, with 18 bases between. The germline V gene has CDR1 SQVTM and CDR2 ANQGSEA. This CDR3 is 15 amino acids long. CDR3 sequence: CSVDLGLHPINEQFF. The CDR3 DNA reads TGCAGCGTTGACTTAGGGTTACACCCCATCAATGAGCAGTTCTTC.